A single sample is the source of the 17 T cell receptor beta chains below, sequenced in a study of identical twins. In TCRdb, the 5' RACE reads were re-called with MiXCR into one record per CDR3 protein. The sample shows about 690,000 distinct CDR3 sequences, 21% of them seen only once. The sample was also linked to a second study, of T cells expressing NK-cell markers.

Sequenced input: PBMCs. The source is a woman in her late teens or twenties in good health.

In this sample, this clonotype turned up once. The chain carries TRBV7-8 and TRBJ2-1; 7 bases agree with TRBD2. Unmatched junction bases numbered 10, after V lost 1 base and J lost 4 bases. CDR3 length: 17 amino acids. Germline assignment: CDR1 SGHVS and CDR2 FQNEAQ. The CDR3 region is CASSLEGGRGSYNEQFF. The CDR3 DNA reads as TGTGCCAGCAGCTTAGAGGGAGGGCGGGGGTCATACAATGAGCAGTTCTTC.

A few counts support this clonotype. The CDR3 nucleotides are TGCAGTGCTAGAGATCTAGCGGGAGTAGACAATGAGCAGTTCTTC. It specifies CSARDLAGVDNEQFF. The chain is built from TRBV20-1 and TRBJ2-1; 10 bases map to TRBD2. This CDR3 region has 15 residues. V trimming: 0 bases; J trimming: 5 bases; junction bases outside the gene matches: 4. Germline V gives CDR1 DFQATT, CDR2 SNEGSKA (reference sequence).

This clonotype was counted only a few times. One end of the junction varies from germline; a read error may be responsible. CDR3 DNA: TGTGCTAGCAGCTTAGGGACAGGATGGGATGAAAAACTGTTTTTT. It codes for CASSLGTGWDEKLFF. The chain recombines TRBV7-7 with TRBJ1-4; 8 nucleotides match TRBD1. This CDR3 has 15 amino acids. Germline CDR1 and CDR2: SSHAT and FNYEAQ (reference sequence).

The gene calls are TRBV20-1 and TRBJ2-3; 8 bases line up with TRBD2. Germline values: CDR1 DFQATT, CDR2 SNEGSKA (reference sequence). CDR3 length equals 14 residues. The ends lost 5 bases at V and 4 bases at J; junction bases unmatched: 8. The CDR3 here is CSARRGGLSDTQYF. CDR3 nucleotide sequence: TGCAGTGCTCGACGGGGGGGCTTGTCAGATACGCAGTATTTT.

This clonotype was seen a handful of times. The chain recombines TRBV10-3 with TRBJ2-2; D is possibly TRBD2 (6 bases). Trimming took off 4 bases at V and 4 bases at J, with 13 bases between the two ends. Germline CDR1 reads ENHRY; CDR2 reads SYGVKD. The CDR3 is 15 amino acids. CDR3 region: CAISVAGSGTGELFF. The DNA of the CDR3 is TGTGCCATCAGTGTGGCGGGGTCAGGCACCGGGGAGCTGTTTTTT.

This clonotype was counted between two and nine times. The chain has TRBV12-3 or TRBV12-4 and TRBJ2-7, with no clear D. This CDR3 contains 11 residues. The germline V and J ends were trimmed by 6 bases and 3 bases, with 6 bases remaining between them. Here the CDR3 DNA reads TGTGCCAGCAGATATGGCTACGAGCAGTACTTC. Protein sequence: CASRYGYEQYF.

The chain carries TRBV10-2 and TRBJ2-5; no definite D call. V was cut by 7 bases and J by 3 bases, with 6 bases left in between. Germline V gives CDR1 WSHSY, CDR2 SAAADI. The CDR3 length is 11 residues. CDR3 loop: CASTREETQYF. CDR3 DNA: TGCGCCAGCACCCGGGAAGAGACCCAGTACTTC.

The rearrangement links TRBV20-1 to TRBJ2-1; D is unresolved. Trimming stripped 2 bases from V and 1 base from J, with 9 bases between. The germline V gene encodes CDR1 DFQATT and CDR2 SNEGSKA (reference sequence). This CDR3 has 14 amino acids. CDR3 sequence reads: CSARSLPSYNEQFF. DNA of the CDR3: TGCAGTGCTAGAAGCCTGCCGTCCTACAATGAGCAGTTCTTC.

The chain has TRBV7-6 and TRBJ2-6, with 9 bases fitting TRBD1. Germline V gene lookup returns CDR1 SGHVS and CDR2 FNYEAQ. The CDR3 length is 19 residues. After removal of 3 bases from V and 0 bases from J, the junction contained 9 bases not matched to a gene. The DNA of the CDR3 is TGTGCCAGCAGCTTGTTTAGGCGACAGGGGGTCTCTGGGGCCAACGTCCTGACTTTC. Translated: CASSLFRRQGVSGANVLTF.

This clonotype was counted only a few times. This chain links TRBV7-2 with TRBJ2-2; D gene uncertain. The CDR3 runs 14 residues. Per the germline V gene, CDR1 is SGHTA and CDR2 is FQGNSA. V was cut by 7 bases and J by 5 bases, with 14 bases left in between. CDR3 in amino acids: CASTDLMQTGELFF. DNA for the CDR3: TGTGCCAGCACCGACTTAATGCAGACCGGGGAGCTGTTTTTT.

The V call is TRBV7-9, the J call TRBJ2-3; 8 nucleotides match TRBD2. This CDR3 is built from 14 residues. J lost 3 bases, V lost 6 bases, and 5 bases had no gene match. Germline V gene data show CDR1 as SEHNR and CDR2 as FQNEAQ (reference sequence). The DNA of the CDR3 is TGTGCCAGCAGGGATAGCGGGAATACAGATACGCAGTATTTT. Translating gives CASRDSGNTDTQYF.

This clonotype was seen at least ten times. The chain recombines TRBV12-3 or TRBV12-4 with TRBJ2-2; 12 bases agree with TRBD2. J gave up 5 bases and V 5 bases, and 12 bases lay outside the gene matches. The CDR3 is 18 residues long. CDR3 region: CASSPLPLAGGVTGELFF. Written as DNA, the CDR3 is TGTGCCAGCAGTCCCCTCCCTCTAGCGGGAGGGGTTACCGGGGAGCTGTTTTTT.

At least ten counts were recorded for this clonotype. The chain recombines TRBV5-5 with TRBJ2-1; a weak D match, TRBD1 (5 bases). Germline lookup yields CDR1 SGHKS and CDR2 YYEKEE (reference sequence). The V end was cut by 2 bases, the J end by 8 bases, with 14 bases between. CDR3 length: 14 residues. The CDR3 DNA follows: TGTGCCAGCAGCTTCGCAGGGTTAAGGGATGAGCAGTTCTTC. This sequence encodes CASSFAGLRDEQFF.

This clonotype occurred a few times. The CDR3 DNA is TGCGCCAGCAGTTTCCGGAGTGGGGGCAGCACAGATACGCAGTATTTT. The encoded protein is CASSFRSGGSTDTQYF. The chain has TRBV5-1 and TRBJ2-3, with a weak D call TRBD1 (6 bases). The CDR3 has 16 amino acids. Germline values: CDR1 SGHRS, CDR2 YFSETQ. The germline V and J ends were trimmed by 5 bases and 0 bases, with 16 bases remaining between them.

This rearrangement joins TRBV12-3 or TRBV12-4 to TRBJ1-1, with no clear D. The CDR3 runs 12 residues. With 4 bases removed from V and 5 bases from J, the gap between germline ends came to 8 bases. DNA of the CDR3: TGTGCCAGCAGTTCCGTGGATACTGAAGCTTTCTTT. Its translation is CASSSVDTEAFF.

This clonotype was counted between two and nine times. At one boundary the junction diverges from the germline segment, which might be a read error. This chain uses TRBV12-3 or TRBV12-4 with TRBJ1-3; D may be TRBD1 (5 bases). The CDR3 is 15 amino acids. The CDR3 bases are TGTGCCACCAGTACAGGACTCTACTCTGGAAACACCATATATTTT. Its protein is CATSTGLYSGNTIYF.

The chain couples TRBV12-3 or TRBV12-4 to TRBJ2-7; TRBD2 agrees at 9 bases. The CDR3 loop spans 15 amino acids. V shed 5 bases and J 2 bases; nucleotides not matched to a gene: 7. This CDR3 reads CASSGSGGPPYEQYF. CDR3 coding DNA: TGTGCCAGCAGTGGAAGCGGGGGGCCACCCTACGAGCAGTACTTC.